A single T cell receptor beta chain is shown here with its context. Its antigen is undetermined. Profiled with immunoSEQ multiplex PCR; TCRdb holds only in-frame clones, not every one. The data hold approximately 45,000 clones, with 76% observed a single time. Subsequent to less than twelve days of culture, CD4+ T cells were isolated. Half the medium was replaced with IL-2 medium on days 3 and 7. This record belongs to a study of vaccination effects on CD4 cells after COVID-19. Overall study findings and caveats: New vaccine-induced clones dominated convalescents' post-vaccine spike-reactive clones.

The V end was cut by 0 bases, the J end by 7 bases, with 4 bases between. CDR3 size: 12 residues. From germline, CDR1 is SGHAT and CDR2 FQNNGV. This clonotype was obtained from a human donor who had a prior SARS-CoV-2 infection. The rearrangement uses TRBV11-2 and TRBJ2-4; D unclear. The source material was CD4+ T cells from PBMCs cultured without peptide, sampled before COVID-19 vaccination. The CDR3 sequence: CASSLESNIQYF. CDR3 in DNA: TGTGCCAGCAGCTTAGAGTCTAACATTCAGTACTTC. The entire variable domain, with the rest obtained from reference TRBV11-2 and TRBJ2-4, is as follows: EAGVAQSPRYKIIEKRQSVAFWCNPISGHATLYWYQQILGQGPKLLIQFQNNGVVDDSQLPKDRFSAERLKGVDSTLKIQPAKLEDSAVYLCASSLESNIQYFGAGTRLSVL.